The 27 T cell receptor beta chains below were found in one sample sequenced in a study of post-analysis software for immune sequencing data. Study findings and constraints: Controls had lower frequencies than patients of 4 or 5 TRBV segments, which included TRBV5-6, TRBV5-1 and TRBV20-1.

No antigen has been assigned to these receptors. cDNA libraries for TCR beta contained unique molecular identifiers. From the PCR reads, TCRdb called clonotypes with MiXCR, one entry per CDR3 protein. This sample has about 800,000 distinct CDR3 sequences, with around 27% found just once. Material: blood. The receptors originated from a girl aged 10 to 17 with multiple sclerosis.

The CDR3 DNA sequence: TGTGCCAGCAGTGAAAACAGCCGTCCCTATGGCTACACCTTC. Residues: CASSENSRPYGYTF. The V and J genes are TRBV2 and TRBJ1-2, with D unresolved. V lost 2 bases, J lost 4 bases, and 11 bases lay in between. The CDR3 extends over 14 amino acids. The V gene's germline CDR1 is SNHLY and CDR2 FYNNEI.

This clonotype was observed a few times. The V and J genes are TRBV29-1 and TRBJ1-2; perhaps TRBD1 as D (5 bases). V dropped 5 bases and J dropped 3 bases, with 16 bases sitting between them. The CDR3 is 14 amino acids. The V gene's germline CDR1 is SQVTM and CDR2 ANQGSEA. The CDR3 bases are TGCAGCGTTCTTGTAGGAGGGGTCGACTATGGCTACACCTTC. This encodes CSVLVGGVDYGYTF. Looking up the rest from reference TRBV29-1 and TRBJ1-2 gives the full variable domain: SAVISQKPSRDICQRGTSLTIQCQVDSQVTMMFWYRQQPGQSLTLIATANQGSEATYESGFVIDKFPISRPNLTFSTLTVSNMSPEDSSIYLCSVLVGGVDYGYTFGSGTRLTVV.

This chain links TRBV4-2 with TRBJ1-5; 9 bases agree with TRBD1. Germline-derived CDR1 and CDR2 are LGHNA and YNFKEQ. V was pared by 0 bases and J by 2 bases, with 8 bases of the junction left unmatched. The CDR3 contains 18 residues. The CDR3 loop is CASSQDHRGLGGNQPQHF. The CDR3 nucleotides are TGTGCCAGCAGCCAAGACCACAGGGGGCTTGGCGGCAATCAGCCCCAGCATTTT.

This clonotype was picked up many times. The chain carries TRBV11-2 and TRBJ2-5, with 8 bases that match TRBD2. Germline values: CDR1 SGHAT, CDR2 FQNNGV. This CDR3 region has 15 residues. J gave up 2 bases and V 5 bases, and 7 bases lay outside the gene matches. This chain's CDR3 is CASSPVTSAQETQYF. In nucleotides, the CDR3 is TGTGCCAGCAGCCCAGTGACTAGCGCACAAGAGACCCAGTACTTC.

This clonotype was counted a few times. The rearrangement links TRBV6-5 to TRBJ2-7, with a tentative D call TRBD2 (6 bases). V was trimmed by 2 bases and J by 2 bases, leaving 7 bases between them. CDR3 length: 13 residues. The germline V gene has CDR1 MNHEY and CDR2 SVGAGI. The CDR3 spells CASSYGEAYEQYF. The CDR3 nucleotides read TGTGCCAGCAGTTACGGGGAGGCCTACGAGCAGTACTTC.

The V and J genes are TRBV3-1 and TRBJ2-7; tentatively, D is TRBD2 (6 bases). V was cut by 1 base and J by 2 bases, with 15 bases left in between. The CDR3 runs 16 residues. The germline V gene encodes CDR1 LGHDT and CDR2 YNNKEL (reference sequence). CDR3 in DNA: TGTGCCAGCAGCCAAGTAGCTAGCGCGAGGACCTACGAGCAGTACTTC. Amino acid sequence: CASSQVASARTYEQYF.

The V call is TRBV7-2, the J call TRBJ1-5; tentative D call: TRBD1 (5 bases). The V gene lost 4 bases and the J gene lost 2 bases, with 12 bases spanning the gap. Looked up from germline, CDR1 is SGHTA and CDR2 is FQGNSA. This CDR3 has 15 residues. The CDR3 sequence is CASSSEGLGNQPQHF. In nucleotides, the CDR3 is TGTGCCAGCAGCTCCGAGGGGTTGGGCAATCAGCCCCAGCATTTT.

The chain has TRBV24-1 and TRBJ1-1; D gene ambiguous. The CDR3 sequence is 16 residues long. V lost 9 bases and J 0 bases, leaving 19 bases between the germline ends. CDR1 is KGHDR and CDR2 is SFDVKD in the germline V gene. In nucleotides, the CDR3 is TGTGCCACCCCCCGGGCGGGAACAAAAATGAACACTGAAGCTTTCTTT. It encodes CATPRAGTKMNTEAFF.

This clonotype was detected only a few times. CDR3 residues: CASSFGRHYEQYF. CDR3 nucleotides: TGTGCCAGCAGTTTCGGCAGACACTACGAGCAGTACTTC. The chain is built from TRBV12-3 or TRBV12-4 and TRBJ2-7; unclear D gene. Trimming cost V 3 bases and J 3 bases, with 9 bases left between them. CDR3 length: 13 amino acids.

J is TRBJ2-4 and V is TRBV20-1, with 8 nucleotides matching TRBD2. The DNA end lines up better with TRBJ2-5; the J call may be wrong. CDR1 is DFQATT, CDR2 SNEGSKA, per germline (reference sequence). This CDR3 spans 15 amino acids. CDR3 amino acids: CSARTAGVHEETQYF. In nucleotides, the CDR3 is TGCAGTGCTAGAACAGCGGGGGTGCATGAAGAGACCCAGTACTTC.

In this sample, this clonotype turned up a few times. DNA for the CDR3: TGCGCCAGCAGGGATGGAGAGACCCAGTACTTC. Translating it yields CASRDGETQYF. The V and J genes are TRBV5-1 and TRBJ2-5; no clear D. V gave up 5 bases and J gave up 4 bases, with 6 bases separating them. This CDR3 has 11 residues. CDR1 is SGHRS, CDR2 YFSETQ, per germline. The complete variable domain, with remaining parts taken from reference TRBV5-1 and TRBJ2-5, reads KAGVTQTPRYLIKTRGQQVTLSCSPISGHRSVSWYQQTPGQGLQFLFEYFSETQRNKGNFPGRFSGRQFSNSRSEMNVSTLELGDSALYLCASRDGETQYFGPGTRLLVL.

The rearrangement links TRBV7-8 to TRBJ1-5; no definite D call. V gave up 4 bases and J gave up 0 bases, with 16 bases separating them. Germline V gene data show CDR1 as SGHVS and CDR2 as FQNEAQ. This CDR3 contains 17 residues. CDR3 in amino acids: CASSSLSRFYSNQPQHF. In DNA form, the CDR3 reads TGTGCCAGCAGCTCACTGTCGAGGTTCTATAGCAATCAGCCCCAGCATTTT. Complete variable domain (other parts from reference TRBV7-8 and TRBJ1-5): GAGVSQSPRYKVAKRGQDVALRCDPISGHVSLFWYQQALGQGPEFLTYFQNEAQLDKSGLPSDRFFAERPEGSVSTLKIQRTQQEDSAVYLCASSSLSRFYSNQPQHFGDGTRLSIL.

This clonotype came up a few times. The J gene is TRBJ1-5, the V gene TRBV12-3 or TRBV12-4; 7 bases fit TRBD1. After removal of 6 bases from V and 4 bases from J, the junction contained 6 bases not matched to a gene. The CDR3 contains 14 residues. The CDR3 DNA reads TGTGCCAGCAGCCACGGGACAGAGAATCAGCCCCAGCATTTT. It codes for CASSHGTENQPQHF.

The table lists this clonotype with many counts. V usage is TRBV5-4 and J usage is TRBJ2-7, with D perhaps TRBD1 or TRBD2 (5 bases each). V lost 0 bases and J 2 bases, leaving 12 bases between the germline ends. The CDR3 contains 15 residues. Per the germline V gene, CDR1 is SGHNT and CDR2 is YYREEE (reference sequence). This CDR3 reads CASSLDRGRPYEQYF. CDR3 in DNA: TGTGCCAGCAGCTTGGACCGGGGCCGCCCCTACGAGCAGTACTTC.

The gene calls are TRBV10-3 and TRBJ2-5, with D possibly being TRBD2 (6 bases). Germline CDR1 ENHRY, CDR2 SYGVKD. This CDR3 spans 13 amino acids. V was clipped by 11 bases and J by 1 base, with 14 bases between them. CDR3 nucleotides: TGTGCCTCGGCGACTAGACTCCAAGAGACCCAGTACTTC. Its translation is CASATRLQETQYF.

This clonotype occurred a few times. The V gene is TRBV10-3, the J gene TRBJ1-2; perhaps TRBD1 as D (5 bases). Germline V gene sequence: CDR1 ENHRY, CDR2 SYGVKD. The V gene lost 4 bases and the J gene lost 3 bases, with 15 bases spanning the gap. CDR3 size: 15 residues. CDR3 sequence reads: CAISVPGGTHYGYTF. The DNA of the CDR3 is TGTGCCATCAGTGTACCTGGAGGGACCCACTATGGCTACACCTTC.

Here the CDR3 DNA reads TGCAGTGCTCCGCGCGGGGGGGCACGTGGAATGGAAGAGACCCAGTACTTC. Its translation is CSAPRGGARGMEETQYF. The chain couples TRBV20-1 to TRBJ2-5, with 9 bases identical to TRBD2. CDR1 is DFQATT and CDR2 is SNEGSKA in the germline V gene (reference sequence). The CDR3 loop spans 17 amino acids. Losses at the gene ends were 5 bases for V and 3 bases for J; bases not matched to a gene: 16.

The chain is built from TRBV7-2 and TRBJ2-3; D perhaps matches TRBD2 (7 bases). The CDR3 sequence is 16 residues long. Germline values: CDR1 SGHTA, CDR2 FQGNSA. V was trimmed by 5 bases and J by 5 bases, leaving 20 bases between them. CDR3 sequence: CASSPVAGAGGDTQYF. The CDR3 DNA reads as TGTGCCAGCAGCCCGGTGGCGGGGGCCGGTGGAGATACGCAGTATTTT. The full variable domain, completed using reference TRBV7-2 and TRBJ2-3, is GAGVSQSPSNKVTEKGKDVELRCDPISGHTALYWYRQSLGQGLEFLIYFQGNSAPDKSGLPSDRFSAERTGGSVSTLTIQRTQQEDSAVYLCASSPVAGAGGDTQYFGPGTRLTVL.

Notes on this clonotype: The germline gene is not matched at one end of the junction; a read error may be the cause. The chain combines TRBV4-1 with TRBJ2-1, with D unresolved. The CDR3 is 15 residues long. CDR1 is MGHRA and CDR2 is YSYEKL in the germline V gene. The CDR3 reads CASSQGYSSYNKQFF. CDR3 coding DNA: TGCGCCAGCAGCCAGGGTTATAGCTCCTACAATAAGCAGTTCTTC.

This chain links TRBV3-1 with TRBJ2-7; D ambiguous. The germline gives CDR1 LGHDT, CDR2 YNNKEL (reference sequence). CDR3 length: 16 amino acids. Trimming cost V 1 base and J 6 bases, with 19 bases left between them. The CDR3 sequence: CASSQVGKVEIGEQYF. As DNA, the CDR3 is TGTGCCAGCAGCCAAGTCGGAAAGGTGGAGATTGGCGAGCAGTACTTC.

The chain carries TRBV12-3 or TRBV12-4 and TRBJ1-6; D gene uncertain. Trimming removed 0 bases from V and 13 bases from J, with 7 bases in between. The CDR3 contains 12 residues. This CDR3 is CASSLAGTPLHF. CDR3 DNA sequence: TGTGCCAGCAGTTTAGCTGGAACGCCCCTCCACTTT.

This clonotype has a handful of counts. The chain couples TRBV6-5 to TRBJ1-1, with D hard to call. Germline V gene data show CDR1 as MNHEY and CDR2 as SVGAGI. The CDR3 loop spans 13 amino acids. Trimming stripped 6 bases from V and 2 bases from J, with 10 bases between. This chain's CDR3 is CASSEVTNTEAFF. The CDR3 DNA sequence: TGTGCCAGCAGCGAGGTTACTAACACTGAAGCTTTCTTT.

V usage is TRBV29-1 and J usage is TRBJ1-1; 7 bases agree with TRBD1. The length of the CDR3 is 12 residues. The J segment lost 3 bases and the V segment lost 6 bases, leaving 4 bases of the junction unmatched. Germline V gives CDR1 SQVTM, CDR2 ANQGSEA. This CDR3 is CSVVDRDTEAFF. CDR3 sequence (DNA): TGCAGCGTAGTTGACAGGGACACTGAAGCTTTCTTT.

The sample holds one count of this clonotype. This may be a read error, as it is one base from a much larger clone. The chain recombines TRBV18 with TRBJ2-1, with 9 positions matching TRBD1. Germline loops: CDR1 KGHSH, CDR2 LQKENI. The CDR3 length is 16 residues. The CDR3 reads CVSSSGQGRTDNEQFF. In nucleotides, the CDR3 is TGTGTCAGCTCATCGGGACAGGGCCGGACCGACAATGAGCAGTTCTTC.

This chain links TRBV4-3 with TRBJ2-7, with D uncertain. CDR3 length equals 15 residues. V lost 3 bases and J 0 bases, leaving 12 bases between the germline ends. The germline V gene encodes CDR1 LGHNA and CDR2 YSLEER. The CDR3 DNA reads TGCGCCAGCAGCCAGGGGTGCAGGAGCTCCTACGAGCAGTACTTC. Amino acid sequence: CASSQGCRSSYEQYF.

The V call is TRBV7-2, the J call TRBJ2-1; 10 bases agree with TRBD1. The germline gives CDR1 SGHTA, CDR2 FQGNSA. The length of the CDR3 is 15 residues. The trim removed 5 bases at V and 10 bases at J, leaving 11 bases unmatched. The CDR3 DNA is TGTGCCAGCAGCCGAACGGGACAGGGGTTATACGAGCAGTTCTTC. Amino acid sequence: CASSRTGQGLYEQFF.

This clonotype appeared a few times. The rearrangement joins TRBV10-3 to TRBJ2-5; 11 nucleotides match TRBD2. The J call is in doubt because the DNA end fits TRBJ2-7 better. Germline V gives CDR1 ENHRY, CDR2 SYGVKD. The length of the CDR3 is 15 residues. The CDR3 nucleotides read TGTGCCATCAGCGGTGGGACTAGCGGTCTCTACGAGCAGTACTTC. Translated, it gives CAISGGTSGLYEQYF.